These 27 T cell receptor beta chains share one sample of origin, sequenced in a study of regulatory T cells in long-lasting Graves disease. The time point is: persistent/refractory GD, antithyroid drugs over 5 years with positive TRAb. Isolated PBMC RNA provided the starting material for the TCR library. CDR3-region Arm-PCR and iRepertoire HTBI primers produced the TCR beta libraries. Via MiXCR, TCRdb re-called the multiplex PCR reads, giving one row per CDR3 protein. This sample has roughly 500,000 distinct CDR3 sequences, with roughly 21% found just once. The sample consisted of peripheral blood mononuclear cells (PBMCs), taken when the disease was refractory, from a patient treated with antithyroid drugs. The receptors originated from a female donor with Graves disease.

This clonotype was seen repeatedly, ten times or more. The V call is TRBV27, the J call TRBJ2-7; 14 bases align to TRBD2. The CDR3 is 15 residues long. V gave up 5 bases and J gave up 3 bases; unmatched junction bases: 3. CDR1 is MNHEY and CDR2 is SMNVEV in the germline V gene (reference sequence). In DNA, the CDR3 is TGTGCCAGCAGTCCGACTAGCGGGGGGGGCTACGAGCAGTACTTC. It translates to CASSPTSGGGYEQYF.

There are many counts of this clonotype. CDR3 coding DNA: TGTGCCAGCAGTTTAATTAGTTCGCCCCAAGAGACCCAGTACTTC. Its translation is CASSLISSPQETQYF. The chain is built from TRBV28 and TRBJ2-5; D not certain. CDR1 is MDHEN, CDR2 SYDVKM, per germline. V was pared by 2 bases and J by 1 base, with 11 bases between. The CDR3 consists of 15 residues.

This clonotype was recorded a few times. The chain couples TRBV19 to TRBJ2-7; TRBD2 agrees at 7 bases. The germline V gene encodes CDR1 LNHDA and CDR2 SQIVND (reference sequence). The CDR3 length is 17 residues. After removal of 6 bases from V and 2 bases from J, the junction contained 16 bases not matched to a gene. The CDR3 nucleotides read TGTGCCAGTAGCAAGGAGACCCAGCGGGAAATCCCCTACGAGCAGTACTTC. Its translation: CASSKETQREIPYEQYF.

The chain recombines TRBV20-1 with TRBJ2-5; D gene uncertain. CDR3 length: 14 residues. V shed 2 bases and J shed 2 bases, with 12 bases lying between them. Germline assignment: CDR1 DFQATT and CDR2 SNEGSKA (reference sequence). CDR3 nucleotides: TGCAGTGCTAGATCTTCCCCACTTCAAGAGACCCAGTACTTC. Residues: CSARSSPLQETQYF.

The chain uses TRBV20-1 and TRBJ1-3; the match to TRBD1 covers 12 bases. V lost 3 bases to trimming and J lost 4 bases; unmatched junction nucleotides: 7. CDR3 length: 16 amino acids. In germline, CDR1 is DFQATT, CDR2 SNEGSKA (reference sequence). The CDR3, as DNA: TGCAGTGCTAGGGGGGACAGGGGGCGGGAGGGAAACACCATATATTTT. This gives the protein CSARGDRGREGNTIYF.

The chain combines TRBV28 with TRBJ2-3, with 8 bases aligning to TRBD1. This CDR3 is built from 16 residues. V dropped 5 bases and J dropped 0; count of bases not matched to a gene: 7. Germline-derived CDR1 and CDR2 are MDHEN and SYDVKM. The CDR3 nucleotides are TGTGCCAGCAGTCTAAACAGGGGGTTTAGCACAGATACGCAGTATTTT. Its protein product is CASSLNRGFSTDTQYF.

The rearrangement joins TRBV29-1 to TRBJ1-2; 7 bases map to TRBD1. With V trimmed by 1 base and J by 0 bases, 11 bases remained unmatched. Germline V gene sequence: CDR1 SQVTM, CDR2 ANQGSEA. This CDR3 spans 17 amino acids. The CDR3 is CSVEAGFDREANYGYTF. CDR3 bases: TGCAGCGTTGAAGCGGGGTTTGACAGGGAAGCTAACTATGGCTACACCTTC.

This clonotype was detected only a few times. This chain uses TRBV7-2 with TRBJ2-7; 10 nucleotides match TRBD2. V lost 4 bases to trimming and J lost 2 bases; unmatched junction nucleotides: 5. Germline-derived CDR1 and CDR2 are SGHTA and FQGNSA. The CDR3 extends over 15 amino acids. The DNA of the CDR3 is TGTGCCAGCAGCTATCAACTAGCGGGACCCTACGAGCAGTACTTC. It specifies CASSYQLAGPYEQYF.

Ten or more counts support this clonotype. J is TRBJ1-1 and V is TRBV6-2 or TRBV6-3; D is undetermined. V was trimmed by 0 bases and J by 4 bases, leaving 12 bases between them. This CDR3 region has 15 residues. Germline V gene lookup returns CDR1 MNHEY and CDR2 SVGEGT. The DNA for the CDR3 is TGTGCCAGCAGTTACTCGTGGCAGCTCCGCACTGAAGCTTTCTTT. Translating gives CASSYSWQLRTEAFF.

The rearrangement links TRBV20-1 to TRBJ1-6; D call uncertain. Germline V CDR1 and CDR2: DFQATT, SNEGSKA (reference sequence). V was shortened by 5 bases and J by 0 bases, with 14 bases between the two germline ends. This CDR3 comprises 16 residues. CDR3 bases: TGCAGTGCTCCAGGCCCAAGGAGCTCCTATAATTCACCCCTCCACTTT. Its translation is CSAPGPRSSYNSPLHF.

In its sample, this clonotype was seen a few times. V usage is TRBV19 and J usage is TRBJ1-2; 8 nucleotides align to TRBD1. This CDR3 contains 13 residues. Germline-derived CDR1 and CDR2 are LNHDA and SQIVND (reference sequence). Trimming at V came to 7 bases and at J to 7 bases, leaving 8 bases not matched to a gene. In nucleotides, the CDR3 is TGTGCCAGTAAAACGGACAGGGAATTTGGCTACACCTTC. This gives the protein CASKTDREFGYTF.

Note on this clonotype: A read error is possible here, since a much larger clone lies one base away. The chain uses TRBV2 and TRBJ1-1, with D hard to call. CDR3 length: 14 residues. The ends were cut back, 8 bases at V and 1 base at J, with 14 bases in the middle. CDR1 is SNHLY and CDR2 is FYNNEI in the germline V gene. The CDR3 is CASEVGHTNTEAFF. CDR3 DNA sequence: TGTGCCAGCGAGGTGGGCCATACGAACACTGAAGCTTTCTTT.

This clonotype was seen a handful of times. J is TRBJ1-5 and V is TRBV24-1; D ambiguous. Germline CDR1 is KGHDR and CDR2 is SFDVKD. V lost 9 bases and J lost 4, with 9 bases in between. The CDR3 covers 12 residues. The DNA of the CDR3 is TGTGCCACCGCTACGGGTAATCAGCCCCAGCATTTT. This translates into CATATGNQPQHF.

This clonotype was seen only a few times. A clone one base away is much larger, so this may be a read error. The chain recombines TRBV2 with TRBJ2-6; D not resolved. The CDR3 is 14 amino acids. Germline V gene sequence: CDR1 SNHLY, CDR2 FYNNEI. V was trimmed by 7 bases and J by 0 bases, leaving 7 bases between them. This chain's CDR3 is CASNASSGANVLTF. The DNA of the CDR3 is TGTGCCAGCAATGCTAGCTCTGGGGCCAACGTCCTGACTTTC.

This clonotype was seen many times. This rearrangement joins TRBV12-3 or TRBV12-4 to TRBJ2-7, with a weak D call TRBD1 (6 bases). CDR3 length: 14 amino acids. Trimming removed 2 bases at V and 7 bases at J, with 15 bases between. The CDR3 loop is CASSLPRDTLEQYF. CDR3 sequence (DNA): TGTGCCAGCAGTTTACCGAGGGACACCTTAGAGCAGTACTTC.

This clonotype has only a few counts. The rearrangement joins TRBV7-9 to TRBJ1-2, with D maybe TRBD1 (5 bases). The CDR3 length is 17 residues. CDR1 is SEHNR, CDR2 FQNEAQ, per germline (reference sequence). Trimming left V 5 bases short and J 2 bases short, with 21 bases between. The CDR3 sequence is CASSPPAVGAANYGYTF. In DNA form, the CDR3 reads TGTGCCAGCAGCCCCCCTGCCGTTGGGGCCGCGAACTATGGCTACACCTTC.

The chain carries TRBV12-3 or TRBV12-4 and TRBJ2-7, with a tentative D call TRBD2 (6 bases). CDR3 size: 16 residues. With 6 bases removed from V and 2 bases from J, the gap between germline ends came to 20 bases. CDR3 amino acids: CASSPGAGTFPYEQYF. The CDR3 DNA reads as TGTGCCAGCAGCCCTGGGGCGGGGACCTTTCCCTACGAGCAGTACTTC.

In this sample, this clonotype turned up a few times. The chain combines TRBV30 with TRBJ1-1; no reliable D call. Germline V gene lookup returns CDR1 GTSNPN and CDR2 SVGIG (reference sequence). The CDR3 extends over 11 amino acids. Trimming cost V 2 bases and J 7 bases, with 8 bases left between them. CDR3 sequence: CAWSLRFEAFF. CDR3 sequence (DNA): TGTGCCTGGAGTCTACGCTTTGAAGCTTTCTTT.

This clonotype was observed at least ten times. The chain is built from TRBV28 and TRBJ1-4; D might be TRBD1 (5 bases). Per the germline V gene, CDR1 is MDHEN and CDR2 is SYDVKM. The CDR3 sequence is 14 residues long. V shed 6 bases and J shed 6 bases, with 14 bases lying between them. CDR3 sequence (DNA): TGTGCCAGCAGGATGATCGCAGGGCATGAAAAACTGTTTTTT. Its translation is CASRMIAGHEKLFF.

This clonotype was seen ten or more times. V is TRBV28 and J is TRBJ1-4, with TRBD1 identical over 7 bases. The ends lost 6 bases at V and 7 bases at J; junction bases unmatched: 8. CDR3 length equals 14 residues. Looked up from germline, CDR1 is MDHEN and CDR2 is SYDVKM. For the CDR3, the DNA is TGTGCCAGCAGGGAGACAGGGAGGAGTGAAAAACTGTTTTTT. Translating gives CASRETGRSEKLFF.

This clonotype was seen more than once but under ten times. The CDR3 sequence is CASSIDGGNSYEQYF. The DNA for the CDR3 is TGTGCCAGTAGTATAGATGGCGGAAACTCCTACGAGCAGTACTTC. J is TRBJ2-7 and V is TRBV19; unclear D gene. CDR1 and CDR2 from the germline V gene are LNHDA and SQIVND (reference sequence). Trimming removed 0 bases at V and 0 bases at J, with 9 bases between. CDR3 length: 15 residues.

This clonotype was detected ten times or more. CDR3 sequence reads: CASSPRTAGGTQQGYTF. In DNA, the CDR3 is TGTGCCAGCAGCCCCCGGACCGCAGGGGGAACACAACAGGGCTACACCTTC. The chain employs TRBV6-1 and TRBJ1-2; 7 nucleotides align to TRBD1. V lost 6 bases and J lost 8; bases outside the gene matches: 21. Germline V CDR1 and CDR2: MNHNS, SASEGT. This CDR3 has 17 amino acids.

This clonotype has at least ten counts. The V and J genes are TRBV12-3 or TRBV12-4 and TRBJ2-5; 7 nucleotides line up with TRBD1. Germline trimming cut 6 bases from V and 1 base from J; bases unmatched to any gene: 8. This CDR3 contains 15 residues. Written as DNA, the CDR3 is TGTGCCAGCAGCCCCGAGGGACAGACCCAAGAGACCCAGTACTTC. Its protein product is CASSPEGQTQETQYF.

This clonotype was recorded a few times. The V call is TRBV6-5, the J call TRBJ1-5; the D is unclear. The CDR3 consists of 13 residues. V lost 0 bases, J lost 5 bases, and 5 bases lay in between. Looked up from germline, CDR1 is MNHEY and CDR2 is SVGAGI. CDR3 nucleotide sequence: TGTGCCAGCAGTTACTCGATTCATCAGCCCCAGCATTTT. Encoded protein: CASSYSIHQPQHF.

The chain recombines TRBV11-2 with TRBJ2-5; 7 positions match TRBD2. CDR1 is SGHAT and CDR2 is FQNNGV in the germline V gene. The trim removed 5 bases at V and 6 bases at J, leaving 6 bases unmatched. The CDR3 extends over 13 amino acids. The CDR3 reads CASSNLSGKTQYF. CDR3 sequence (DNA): TGTGCCAGCAGCAACCTCAGCGGGAAGACCCAGTACTTC.

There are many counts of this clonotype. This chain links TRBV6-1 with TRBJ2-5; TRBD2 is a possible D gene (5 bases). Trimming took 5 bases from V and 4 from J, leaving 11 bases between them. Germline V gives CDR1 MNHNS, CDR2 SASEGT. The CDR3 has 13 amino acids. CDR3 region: CASSIPGVETQYF. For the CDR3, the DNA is TGTGCCAGCAGTATCCCCGGGGTAGAGACCCAGTACTTC.

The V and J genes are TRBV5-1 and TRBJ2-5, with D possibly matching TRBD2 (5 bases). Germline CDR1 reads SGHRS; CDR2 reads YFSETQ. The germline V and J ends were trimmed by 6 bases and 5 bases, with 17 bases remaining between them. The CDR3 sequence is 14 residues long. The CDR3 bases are TGCGCCAGCAACGGGAACGCCGGGCGGGAGACCCAGTACTTC. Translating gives CASNGNAGRETQYF.